A selection of T cell receptor beta chains follows, all from one sample in a study of blood T cell repertoires in COVID-19. Generated by immunoSEQ multiplex PCR, the TCRdb table keeps only in-frame clones and is missing some. The repertoire includes 100,000 to 150,000 clones, approximately 74% of them detected once, and 1.5% to 2% sits in the top ten. The specimen sequenced was peripheral blood. Source of these receptors: an older woman with acute or convalescent COVID-19. The CDR3 runs from the conserved cysteine through the conserved F or W. The order of the fields is V gene, J gene, clone size, D gene, CDR3 DNA, CDR3 protein. D genes are given only for firm matches. The size field is filled for only some rows; it gives once, few, many or a size class.

v_gene: TRBV7-2
j_gene: TRBJ2-3
abundance: .
d_gene: TRBD2
CDR3nt: TGTGCCAGCAGCTTAGTAGGACTAGAAACAGATACGCAGTATTTT
CDR3aa: CASSLVGLETDTQYF

v_gene: TRBV7-7
j_gene: TRBJ2-3
abundance: .
d_gene: TRBD2
CDR3nt: TGTGCCAGCAGCCCGGGACTAGCGGGGGAGGATACGCAGTATTTT
CDR3aa: CASSPGLAGEDTQYF

v_gene: TRBV12-5
j_gene: TRBJ2-3
abundance: .
d_gene: TRBD2
CDR3nt: TGTGCTAGTGGTCCGGGACTAGCGGGAGGCACAGATACGCAGTATTTT
CDR3aa: CASGPGLAGGTDTQYF

v_gene: TRBV12-3/TRBV12-4
j_gene: TRBJ2-7
abundance: .
d_gene: TRBD1
CDR3nt: TGTGCCAGCAGTACACAGGGGAATAGCGAGCAGTACTTC
CDR3aa: CASSTQGNSEQYF

v_gene: TRBV19
j_gene: TRBJ1-1
abundance: .
d_gene: .
CDR3nt: TGTGCCAGTAGTATTGGGAACCAGGGTGGCACTGAAGCTTTCTTT
CDR3aa: CASSIGNQGGTEAFF

v_gene: TRBV29-1
j_gene: TRBJ2-7
abundance: .
d_gene: TRBD1
CDR3nt: TGCAGCGTTGAGACAGGGAACTACGAGCAGTACTTC
CDR3aa: CSVETGNYEQYF

v_gene: TRBV6-1
j_gene: TRBJ2-5
abundance: .
d_gene: .
CDR3nt: TGTGCCAGCAGTGACCAGGGCAGAGAGACCCAGTACTTC
CDR3aa: CASSDQGRETQYF

v_gene: TRBV29-1
j_gene: TRBJ2-7
abundance: .
d_gene: TRBD1
CDR3nt: TGCAGCGTTGTAGCGCAGGGGGCTGGCGAGCAGTACTTC
CDR3aa: CSVVAQGAGEQYF

v_gene: TRBV3-1/TRBV3-2
j_gene: TRBJ1-5
abundance: .
d_gene: .
CDR3nt: TGTGCCAGCAGCGAGGGAGGGTGGACCGGTCAGCCCCAGCATTTT
CDR3aa: CASSEGGWTGQPQHF

v_gene: TRBV2
j_gene: TRBJ1-1
abundance: few
d_gene: .
CDR3nt: TGTGCCAGCAGCCCCCGGGGTCATGACACTGAAGCTTTCTTT
CDR3aa: CASSPRGHDTEAFF

v_gene: TRBV19
j_gene: TRBJ1-5
abundance: few
d_gene: .
CDR3nt: TGTGCCAGTCAACGCCGCGGTTTTCAGCCCCAGCATTTT
CDR3aa: CASQRRGFQPQHF

v_gene: TRBV27
j_gene: TRBJ2-5
abundance: .
d_gene: .
CDR3nt: TGTGCCAGCAGTCCCTCCACAGGGCAGCAAGAGACCCAGTACTTC
CDR3aa: CASSPSTGQQETQYF

v_gene: TRBV2
j_gene: TRBJ2-5
abundance: .
d_gene: TRBD2
CDR3nt: TGTGCCAGCAGCGGAGGGACTAGCATCCAAGAGACCCAGTACTTC
CDR3aa: CASSGGTSIQETQYF

v_gene: TRBV11-2
j_gene: TRBJ1-2
abundance: .
d_gene: TRBD1
CDR3nt: TGTGCCAGCAGCTTAGAACAGGGGGCTTGGTATGGCTACACCTTC
CDR3aa: CASSLEQGAWYGYTF

v_gene: TRBV29-1
j_gene: TRBJ2-2
abundance: .
d_gene: .
CDR3nt: TGCAGCGTTGGCTCAGGTCCCACCGGGGAGCTGTTTTTT
CDR3aa: CSVGSGPTGELFF

v_gene: TRBV9
j_gene: TRBJ1-5
abundance: .
d_gene: .
CDR3nt: TGTGCCAGCAGCGAAGGGAGGGCACGACAGCCCCAGCATTTT
CDR3aa: CASSEGRARQPQHF

v_gene: TRBV16
j_gene: TRBJ1-2
abundance: .
d_gene: .
CDR3nt: TGTGCCAGCAGCCAATCAAGGCAGCAGGCTAACTATGGCTACACCTTC
CDR3aa: CASSQSRQQANYGYTF

v_gene: TRBV7-9
j_gene: TRBJ2-1
abundance: .
d_gene: .
CDR3nt: TGTGCCAGCAACCTACCTTCCTCGGTAGAGCAGTTCTTC
CDR3aa: CASNLPSSVEQFF

v_gene: TRBV13
j_gene: TRBJ2-1
abundance: .
d_gene: TRBD2
CDR3nt: TGTGCCAGCAGCCTCAGCGGGGGGAGCTCCTACAATGAGCAGTTCTTC
CDR3aa: CASSLSGGSSYNEQFF

v_gene: TRBV6-5
j_gene: TRBJ1-4
abundance: .
d_gene: .
CDR3nt: TGTGCCAGCAGTTACACAGTTTTCGAAAAACTGTTTTTT
CDR3aa: CASSYTVFEKLFF

v_gene: TRBV4-1
j_gene: TRBJ2-3
abundance: .
d_gene: TRBD2
CDR3nt: TGCGCCAGCAGCCAAGCAATCCGGACTAGCGGGGGTAATATAAATACGCAGTATTTT
CDR3aa: CASSQAIRTSGGNINTQYF

v_gene: TRBV7-2
j_gene: TRBJ1-6
abundance: .
d_gene: TRBD1
CDR3nt: TGTGCCAGCAGCTTAGGGCCGGGACAGGGCTTTTATAATTCACCCCTCCACTTT
CDR3aa: CASSLGPGQGFYNSPLHF

v_gene: TRBV10-2
j_gene: TRBJ1-6
abundance: few
d_gene: .
CDR3nt: TGCGCCAGCAGTGAGTCCCCACAGGCGGCACCCCTCCACTTT
CDR3aa: CASSESPQAAPLHF

v_gene: TRBV5-1
j_gene: TRBJ2-1
abundance: .
d_gene: TRBD1
CDR3nt: TGCGCCAGCAGCTTGGTAGGACAGGGATCCTTCAATGAGCAGTTCTTC
CDR3aa: CASSLVGQGSFNEQFF

v_gene: TRBV5-6
j_gene: TRBJ2-5
abundance: .
d_gene: .
CDR3nt: TGTGCCAGCAGCTACAGGGATTGGGAGACCCAGTACTTC
CDR3aa: CASSYRDWETQYF

v_gene: TRBV13
j_gene: TRBJ2-5
abundance: few
d_gene: .
CDR3nt: TGTGCCAGCAGCACCCCCGGCCAGGGTTCGGAGACCCAGTACTTC
CDR3aa: CASSTPGQGSETQYF

v_gene: TRBV28
j_gene: TRBJ1-5
abundance: .
d_gene: TRBD1
CDR3nt: TGTGCCAGCAGACCGCAGGGACAGCCTAGCAATCAGCCCCAGCATTTT
CDR3aa: CASRPQGQPSNQPQHF

v_gene: TRBV27
j_gene: TRBJ2-5
abundance: .
d_gene: .
CDR3nt: TGTGCCAGCAGTGAAATTGGGAGGGGGGAGACCCAGTACTTC
CDR3aa: CASSEIGRGETQYF

v_gene: TRBV25-1
j_gene: TRBJ2-1
abundance: .
d_gene: TRBD2
CDR3nt: TGTGCCAGCAGCCAATTAGCGGGGGTGGAAAATGAGCAGTTCTTC
CDR3aa: CASSQLAGVENEQFF

v_gene: TRBV19
j_gene: TRBJ1-2
abundance: once
d_gene: TRBD1
CDR3nt: TGTGCCAGTAGCCGGGCGCCTGGTACAGGGGGGGGTGGCTACACCTTC
CDR3aa: CASSRAPGTGGGGYTF

v_gene: TRBV12-3/TRBV12-4
j_gene: TRBJ2-7
abundance: .
d_gene: TRBD2
CDR3nt: TGTGCCAGCAGTCCCCGGGGGGAGGAGCAGTACTTC
CDR3aa: CASSPRGEEQYF

v_gene: TRBV2
j_gene: TRBJ1-5
abundance: .
d_gene: .
CDR3nt: TGTGCCAGCAAACCGGGTATGAATCAGCCCCAGCATTTT
CDR3aa: CASKPGMNQPQHF

v_gene: TRBV6-5
j_gene: TRBJ2-4
abundance: .
d_gene: .
CDR3nt: TGTGCCAGCAGTTACTCGAGAGGGCGAGGGAACATTCAGTACTTC
CDR3aa: CASSYSRGRGNIQYF

v_gene: TRBV18
j_gene: TRBJ2-7
abundance: .
d_gene: .
CDR3nt: TGTGCCAGCTCACCGCCGGGACTGGGGACCTACGAGCAGTACTTC
CDR3aa: CASSPPGLGTYEQYF

v_gene: TRBV28
j_gene: TRBJ1-6
abundance: .
d_gene: .
CDR3nt: TGTGCCAGCAGTTTTAGTATGCTCCAGGGGAATTCACCCCTCCACTTT
CDR3aa: CASSFSMLQGNSPLHF

v_gene: TRBV15
j_gene: TRBJ2-7
abundance: .
d_gene: .
CDR3nt: TGTGCCACCAGCAGAGCGGGAGTTTCCTACGAGCAGTACTTC
CDR3aa: CATSRAGVSYEQYF

v_gene: TRBV4-3
j_gene: TRBJ2-1
abundance: few
d_gene: .
CDR3nt: TGCGCCAGCAGCGAAGGACTATCCGGGAATGAGCAGTTCTTC
CDR3aa: CASSEGLSGNEQFF

v_gene: TRBV4-1
j_gene: TRBJ1-6
abundance: .
d_gene: .
CDR3nt: TGCGCCAGCAGCCAGGGACAACCAAGGTCACCCCTCCACTTT
CDR3aa: CASSQGQPRSPLHF

v_gene: TRBV7-6
j_gene: TRBJ1-5
abundance: .
d_gene: TRBD1
CDR3nt: TGTGCCAGCAGCTTAGAGGCAACAGGGGGCGGTCAGCCCCAGCATTTT
CDR3aa: CASSLEATGGGQPQHF

v_gene: TRBV12-5
j_gene: TRBJ2-6
abundance: .
d_gene: TRBD1
CDR3nt: TGTGCTAGTGGTTTGGGAGGGACAGGGGGCTCCTCCTCTGGGGCCAACGTCCTGACTTTC
CDR3aa: CASGLGGTGGSSSGANVLTF